A single sample is the source of the 12 T cell receptor beta chains below, sequenced in a study of cytomegalovirus exposure and HLA in healthy donors. Primers: 60 Vbeta forward and 13 Jbeta reverse. Assay used: immunoSEQ multiplex PCR; TCRdb lists only in-frame clones, some missing. Among about 90,000 clones listed, roughly four fifths were seen once. Sequencing was done on a sample of PBMCs. The source of these receptors is a woman between 40 and 55 years old in good health and CMV-seropositive.

This chain joins TRBV30 and TRBJ1-1; no definite D call. Trimming took off 2 bases at V and 11 bases at J, with 15 bases between the two ends. CDR1 GTSNPN and CDR2 SVGIG come from the germline V gene (reference sequence). This CDR3 contains 12 residues. CDR3 in amino acids: CAWSPDITQAFF. The CDR3 nucleotides read TGTGCCTGGAGTCCCGACATAACGCAGGCTTTCTTT.

V gene TRBV9 combines with J gene TRBJ2-1, with 8 nucleotides matching TRBD2. The CDR3 contains 16 residues. The junction had 8 bases not matched to a gene; V was cut back by 1 base and J by 5 bases. Germline lookup yields CDR1 SGDLS and CDR2 YYNGEE. DNA for the CDR3: TGTGCCAGCAGCGTATCGGGACTAGTTGCAAACAATGAGCAGTTCTTC. Translating gives CASSVSGLVANNEQFF. Variable domain in full (rest from reference TRBV9 and TRBJ2-1): DSGVTQTPKHLITATGQRVTLRCSPRSGDLSVYWYQQSLDQGLQFLIQYYNGEERAKGNILERFSAQQFPDLHSELNLSSLELGDSALYFCASSVSGLVANNEQFFGPGTRLTVL.

The rearrangement links TRBV28 to TRBJ1-1; TRBD1 is a possible D gene (5 bases). Trimming pared 0 bases from V and 0 bases from J, leaving 5 bases between. Per germline, CDR1 MDHEN and CDR2 SYDVKM. The CDR3 spans 14 residues. The CDR3 is CASSLWDMNTEAFF. Here the CDR3 DNA reads TGTGCCAGCAGTTTATGGGACATGAACACTGAAGCTTTCTTT.

The gene calls are TRBV4-2 and TRBJ2-2; 9 bases are shared with TRBD2. Germline CDR1 LGHNA, CDR2 YNFKEQ. The V gene end was trimmed by 2 bases and the J gene end by 6 bases; junction bases not matched to a gene: 4. The CDR3 extends over 15 amino acids. CDR3 residues: CASSQLAGRAGELFF. The CDR3 DNA sequence: TGTGCCAGCAGCCAACTAGCGGGAAGAGCCGGGGAGCTGTTTTTT.

The V call is TRBV19, the J call TRBJ1-4; TRBD1 might be the D (5 bases). CDR3 length: 18 residues. Trimming took off 7 bases at V and 3 bases at J, with 24 bases between the two ends. Germline assignment: CDR1 LNHDA and CDR2 SQIVND (reference sequence). CDR3: CASTTTLGRVGPNEKLFF. The DNA for the CDR3 is TGTGCCAGTACTACAACACTGGGTCGAGTGGGGCCTAATGAAAAACTGTTTTTT. The whole variable domain, remainder taken from reference TRBV19 and TRBJ1-4, is DGGITQSPKYLFRKEGQNVTLSCEQNLNHDAMYWYRQDPGQGLRLIYYSQIVNDFQKGDIAEGYSVSREKKESFPLTVTSAQKNPTAFYLCASTTTLGRVGPNEKLFFGSGTQLSVL.

The V gene is TRBV19, the J gene TRBJ1-5, with TRBD1 matching 7 bases. Germline V gene lookup returns CDR1 LNHDA and CDR2 SQIVND (reference sequence). V lost 3 bases and J lost 2; bases outside the gene matches: 1. The CDR3 runs 14 residues. The CDR3 sequence: CASSITGGNQPQHF. For the CDR3, the DNA is TGTGCCAGTAGTATTACAGGGGGCAATCAGCCCCAGCATTTT.

The V gene is TRBV6-5, the J gene TRBJ2-7; 7 positions agree with TRBD1. Germline V gene data show CDR1 as MNHEY and CDR2 as SVGAGI. The CDR3 runs to 14 residues. V dropped 5 bases and J dropped 3; count of bases not matched to a gene: 7. CDR3 DNA sequence: TGTGCCAGCAGTCTATCCGGGACAGTCTACGAGCAGTACTTC. It translates to CASSLSGTVYEQYF.

This clone was counted only a few times. The chain links TRBV6-5 to TRBJ1-5; 7 nucleotides agree with TRBD1. V shed 5 bases, J shed 4 bases, and the junction held 8 bases outside the gene matches. Germline CDR1 MNHEY, CDR2 SVGAGI. The CDR3 extends over 15 amino acids. CDR3 loop: CASSPYGTANQPQHF. The CDR3, as DNA: TGTGCCAGCAGTCCTTACGGGACAGCAAATCAGCCCCAGCATTTT.

The rearrangement links TRBV19 to TRBJ2-5; tentative D call: TRBD1 (5 bases). This CDR3 contains 16 residues. Per the germline V gene, CDR1 is LNHDA and CDR2 is SQIVND (reference sequence). V lost 6 bases, J lost 2 bases, and 19 bases lay in between. The CDR3 DNA reads TGTGCCAGTAGCCGGTCCCCACGGACATATCAAGAGACCCAGTACTTC. This gives the protein CASSRSPRTYQETQYF.

This clone appeared a single time. The V gene is TRBV6-5, the J gene TRBJ1-1; no firm D call. The CDR3 covers 13 residues. CDR1 and CDR2 (germline): MNHEY, SVGAGI. V dropped 7 bases and J dropped 0 bases, with 9 bases sitting between them. The CDR3 DNA sequence: TGTGCCAGCATGATGGCATTGAACACTGAAGCTTTCTTT. Its translation is CASMMALNTEAFF.

V and J are TRBV5-1 and TRBJ2-2, with D maybe TRBD2 (6 bases). The CDR3 is 15 amino acids. In germline, CDR1 is SGHRS, CDR2 YFSETQ. V dropped 0 bases and J dropped 4 bases, with 10 bases sitting between them. The CDR3 protein is CASSLGAGSTGELFF. CDR3 nucleotides: TGCGCCAGCAGCTTGGGGGCGGGGTCCACCGGGGAGCTGTTTTTT.

The chain carries TRBV7-9 and TRBJ2-4, with a tentative D call TRBD1 (6 bases). Germline values: CDR1 SEHNR, CDR2 FQNEAQ (reference sequence). This CDR3 spans 16 amino acids. The germline V and J ends were trimmed by 3 bases and 2 bases, with 14 bases remaining between them. CDR3: CASSFYGGVSKNIQYF. Here the CDR3 DNA reads TGTGCCAGCAGCTTCTATGGGGGCGTCTCCAAAAACATTCAGTACTTC.